Given below is one T cell receptor beta chain in context. The antigen is unknown. This sample was included in a study of T cell repertoires in ileal Crohn's disease. TCRB immunosequencing input was approximately 510 nanograms of biopsy DNA per sample. Clones were sequenced by immunoSEQ multiplex PCR, and TCRdb holds only the in-frame ones, with some missing. The sample shows approximately 29,000 clones, 80% to 90% of them seen only once. Germline loops: CDR1 MNHNY, CDR2 SVGAGI (reference sequence). Germline trimming cut 4 bases from V and 2 bases from J; bases unmatched to any gene: 6. This CDR3 has 15 amino acids. Notes on the study in general: All patients with clonality above 26.8% had endoscopic recurrence. High-frequency clones were more common in sorted CD8 than CD4 cells. Clonal expansions were more frequent in active smokers than non-smokers at surgery.

The chain couples TRBV6-6 to TRBJ1-2, with 8 bases aligning to TRBD1. The sample consisted of ileal tissue. This clonotype originated in an adult with Crohn's disease. The CDR3 DNA reads as TGTGCCAGCAGTTTGACAGGGGTAGCGAACTATGGCTACACCTTC. It yields the protein CASSLTGVANYGYTF.